This T cell receptor (beta chain) was sequenced during a study of blood T cell repertoires in COVID-19. Study-level information: Samples representing acute and convalescent COVID-19 were sourced from the United States, Italy and Spain.

Repertoires were generated with immunoSEQ multiplex PCR, while TCRdb's copy carries only in-frame clones and drops some. Of about 190,000 clones in the sample, around 90% are singletons; the top ten hold about 7%. The sequenced material came from peripheral blood. The sequence was obtained from a middle-aged man with acute or convalescent COVID-19.

This CDR3 is CASSIWTGGLNTGELFF. The CDR3 nucleotides read TGTGCCAGTAGTATCTGGACAGGGGGCTTGAACACCGGGGAGCTGTTTTTT. The chain combines TRBV19 with TRBJ2-2; TRBD1 matches at 11 bases. The V segment lost 3 bases and the J segment 1 base; nucleotides outside the gene matches: 4. The CDR3 extends over 17 amino acids. Germline V gene data show CDR1 as LNHDA and CDR2 as SQIVND (reference sequence).